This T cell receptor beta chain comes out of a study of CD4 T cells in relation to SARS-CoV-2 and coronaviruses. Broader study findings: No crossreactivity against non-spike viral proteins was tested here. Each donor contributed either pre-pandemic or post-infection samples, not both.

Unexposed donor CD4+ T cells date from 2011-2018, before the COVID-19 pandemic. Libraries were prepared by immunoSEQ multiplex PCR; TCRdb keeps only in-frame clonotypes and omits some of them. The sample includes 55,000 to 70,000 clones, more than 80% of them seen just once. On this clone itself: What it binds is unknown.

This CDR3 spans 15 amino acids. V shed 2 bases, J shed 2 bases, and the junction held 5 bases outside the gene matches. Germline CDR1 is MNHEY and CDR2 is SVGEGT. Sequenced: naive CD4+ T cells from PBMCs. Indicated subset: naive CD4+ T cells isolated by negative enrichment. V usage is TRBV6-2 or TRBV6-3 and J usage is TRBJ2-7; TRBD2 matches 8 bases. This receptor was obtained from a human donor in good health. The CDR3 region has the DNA TGTGCCAGCAGTTACCCAGCGGGGGTCCCCTACGAGCAGTACTTC. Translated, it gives CASSYPAGVPYEQYF.